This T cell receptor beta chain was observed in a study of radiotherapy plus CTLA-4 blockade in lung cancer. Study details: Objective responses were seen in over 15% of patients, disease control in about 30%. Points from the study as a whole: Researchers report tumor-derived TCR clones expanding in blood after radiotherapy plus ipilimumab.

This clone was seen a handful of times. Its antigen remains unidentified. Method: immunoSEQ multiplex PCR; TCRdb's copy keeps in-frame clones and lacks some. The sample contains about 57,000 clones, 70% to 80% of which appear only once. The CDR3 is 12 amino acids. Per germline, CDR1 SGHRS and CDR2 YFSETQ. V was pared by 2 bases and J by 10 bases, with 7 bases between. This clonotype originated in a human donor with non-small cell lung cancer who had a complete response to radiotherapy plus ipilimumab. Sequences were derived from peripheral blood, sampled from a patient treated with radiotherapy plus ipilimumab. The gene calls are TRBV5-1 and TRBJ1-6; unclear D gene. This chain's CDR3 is CASSFSGSPLHF. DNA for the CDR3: TGCGCCAGCAGCTTTAGCGGGTCACCCCTCCACTTT.